A selection of T cell receptor beta chains follows, all from one sample in a study of CD8 T cells in Susac syndrome. TCRdb reprocessed the immunoSEQ multiplex PCR reads with MiXCR, giving one entry per CDR3 protein. The sample includes about 200,000 distinct CDR3 sequences, approximately 93% of them seen just once. The sequenced sample was CD4+ T cells from PBMCs. The receptors were gathered from a human donor in good health. The conserved cysteine and the conserved F or W are not part of the CDR3 here. Each record gives: J gene, V gene, CDR3 protein.

J gene: TRBJ2-4
V gene: TRBV9
CDR3 protein: ASSEGQGNIQY

J gene: TRBJ2-2
V gene: TRBV7-3
CDR3 protein: ASSRGGQGATGELF

J gene: TRBJ1-2
V gene: TRBV12-3/TRBV12-4
CDR3 protein: ASSFDGGGGYT

J gene: TRBJ2-3
V gene: TRBV15
CDR3 protein: ATRPGLAGPKSTDTQY

J gene: TRBJ2-6
V gene: TRBV19
CDR3 protein: ASSTISMWSMSGANVLT

J gene: TRBJ2-1
V gene: TRBV7-8
CDR3 protein: ASSFMLSEQF

J gene: TRBJ1-1
V gene: TRBV5-6
CDR3 protein: ASSPVSALIPAF

J gene: TRBJ2-7
V gene: TRBV5-6
CDR3 protein: ASSLKGSEQY

J gene: TRBJ2-4
V gene: TRBV9
CDR3 protein: ASSQGQLDRIQY

J gene: TRBJ2-5
V gene: TRBV19
CDR3 protein: ASSISETQY

J gene: TRBJ2-6
V gene: TRBV20-1
CDR3 protein: SALRGLGANVLT

J gene: TRBJ2-5
V gene: TRBV5-1
CDR3 protein: ASSSTLTGETQY

J gene: TRBJ1-4
V gene: TRBV24-1
CDR3 protein: ATSLGGLNEKLF

J gene: TRBJ2-2
V gene: TRBV7-8
CDR3 protein: ASKISGAPTGELF

J gene: TRBJ2-3
V gene: TRBV5-1
CDR3 protein: ASNPTSGEGDTQY

J gene: TRBJ2-5
V gene: TRBV18
CDR3 protein: ASSLPPGPRGTQY

J gene: TRBJ1-4
V gene: TRBV5-4
CDR3 protein: ASSRDATPGKLF

J gene: TRBJ1-1
V gene: TRBV2
CDR3 protein: ASSDRQGETEAF

J gene: TRBJ1-1
V gene: TRBV19
CDR3 protein: ASSGRTAEAF

J gene: TRBJ2-7
V gene: TRBV5-1
CDR3 protein: ASSLTSFYEQY

J gene: TRBJ2-2
V gene: TRBV13
CDR3 protein: ASSRAGDVNTGELF

J gene: TRBJ1-1
V gene: TRBV28
CDR3 protein: ASTYGTSLKAF

J gene: TRBJ2-2
V gene: TRBV11-3
CDR3 protein: ASSPRQRGGELF

J gene: TRBJ2-1
V gene: TRBV3-1
CDR3 protein: ASSQTTSLEQF

J gene: TRBJ1-1
V gene: TRBV29-1
CDR3 protein: SVRGSTLEAF

J gene: TRBJ1-2
V gene: TRBV7-3
CDR3 protein: ASSFWGDRRDGYT

J gene: TRBJ1-2
V gene: TRBV12-3/TRBV12-4
CDR3 protein: ANWEEGGYT

J gene: TRBJ2-5
V gene: TRBV7-3
CDR3 protein: ASSLNPDQETQY

J gene: TRBJ1-5
V gene: TRBV28
CDR3 protein: ASSRDRGHQPQH

J gene: TRBJ2-1
V gene: TRBV4-2
CDR3 protein: ASSQDSLAGGPFYNEQF